The 14 T cell receptor beta chains presented below share a single source sample, sequenced in a study of blood T cell repertoires in COVID-19. Profiled with immunoSEQ multiplex PCR; TCRdb holds only in-frame clones, not every one. Seen here are 300,000 to 350,000 clones, about 90% observed once, and the top ten hold around 3.3%. Sequencing was performed on peripheral blood. The receptors were gathered from a woman aged 18-29 years who had recovered from COVID-19.

A single count supports this clone. The CDR3 DNA reads as TGTGCCATCAGGACCGGGACAACCTCGGGCGGGGAGCTGTTTTTT. The encoded protein is CAIRTGTTSGGELFF. This chain connects TRBV10-3 to TRBJ2-2; a possible D gene is TRBD1 (6 bases). CDR3 length equals 15 residues. Trimming left V 6 bases short and J 7 bases short, with 18 bases between. Germline loops: CDR1 ENHRY, CDR2 SYGVKD.

As for this clone: The DNA is omitted, as the CDR3 cannot be located on it reliably, and the CDR3 follows TCRdb's listing. The chain uses TRBV6-2 or TRBV6-3 and TRBJ2-7; no check of the table's D call, TRBD2, against the DNA was made. The germline V gene has CDR1 MNHEY and CDR2 SVGEGT. 16 amino acids form the CDR3, both terminal residues included. The CDR3 sequence: CASSSSGLAYSYEQYV.

J is TRBJ2-1 and V is TRBV4-3; 7 bases align to TRBD2. The CDR3 covers 11 residues. Looked up from germline, CDR1 is LGHNA and CDR2 is YSLEER. V lost 1 base and J lost 13; bases outside the gene matches: 1. This CDR3 reads CASSQGTRQFF. The CDR3 DNA reads TGCGCCAGCAGCCAAGGGACTAGACAGTTCTTC.

The CDR3 sequence is CASSPRGGLAVQPGELFF. CDR3 coding DNA: TGTGCCAGCAGCCCCCGTGGGGGACTAGCGGTTCAACCAGGGGAGCTGTTTTTT. The J gene is TRBJ2-2, the V gene TRBV7-9, with 11 nucleotides matching TRBD2. The J segment lost 8 bases and the V segment lost 5 bases, leaving 16 bases of the junction unmatched. CDR3 length: 18 amino acids. Germline CDR1 SEHNR, CDR2 FQNEAQ (reference sequence).

This chain joins TRBV20-1 and TRBJ1-6, with a tentative D call TRBD1 (6 bases). Germline-derived CDR1 and CDR2 are DFQATT and SNEGSKA (reference sequence). V lost 3 bases and J 9 bases, leaving 21 bases between the germline ends. The CDR3 has 16 residues. This CDR3 is CSASRSPQGIGSPLHF. The CDR3 region has the DNA TGCAGTGCTAGTCGGTCTCCCCAGGGGATAGGTTCACCCCTCCACTTT.

The V and J genes are TRBV11-3 and TRBJ2-3, with D maybe TRBD2 (6 bases). The CDR3 contains 14 residues. Germline V lookup: CDR1 SGHNT, CDR2 YENEEA. V gave up 3 bases and J gave up 2 bases, with 9 bases separating them. Written as DNA, the CDR3 is TGTGCCAGCAGCTTGGGGGGATACACAGATACGCAGTATTTT. Amino acids: CASSLGGYTDTQYF.

The rearrangement links TRBV10-3 to TRBJ2-3, with 8 positions matching TRBD2. Per the germline V gene, CDR1 is ENHRY and CDR2 is SYGVKD. The trim removed 5 bases at V and 2 bases at J, leaving 12 bases unmatched. The CDR3 totals 17 residues. CDR3 residues: CAISLSGRGLVTDTQYF. The CDR3, as DNA: TGTGCCATCAGTCTCAGCGGGAGAGGTCTAGTCACAGATACGCAGTATTTT.

This clone was seen only a few times. V and J are TRBV19 and TRBJ1-5; D is unclear. Germline loops: CDR1 LNHDA, CDR2 SQIVND (reference sequence). The CDR3 extends over 13 amino acids. V was pared by 7 bases and J by 2 bases, with 9 bases between. The CDR3 loop is CASTAMGNQPQHF. The CDR3 DNA sequence: TGTGCCAGTACTGCGATGGGCAATCAGCCCCAGCATTTT.

This chain connects TRBV5-1 to TRBJ2-2, with unresolved D. V dropped 1 base and J dropped 5 bases, with 6 bases sitting between them. CDR1 and CDR2 from the germline V gene are SGHRS and YFSETQ. This CDR3 spans 13 amino acids. This CDR3 is CASSLPVTGELFF. CDR3 DNA: TGCGCCAGCAGCTTGCCTGTTACCGGGGAGCTGTTTTTT.

This CDR3 reads CASSRDRGRFNYGYTF. The CDR3 coding sequence is TGTGCCAGCTCACGGGACAGGGGGCGTTTTAACTATGGCTACACCTTC. The chain combines TRBV18 with TRBJ1-2, with 12 bases lining up with TRBD1. The trim removed 4 bases at V and 1 base at J, leaving 4 bases unmatched. The CDR3 is 16 residues long. Germline CDR1 KGHSH, CDR2 LQKENI.

The count of this clone is one. The chain employs TRBV14 and TRBJ1-6, with 9 bases fitting TRBD1. The CDR3 length is 14 residues. V lost 2 bases to trimming and J lost 10 bases; unmatched junction nucleotides: 3. CDR1 and CDR2 (germline): SGHDN, FVKESK. This CDR3 is CASSQLTGGSPLHF. The CDR3 region has the DNA TGTGCCAGCAGCCAACTGACAGGGGGATCACCCCTCCACTTT.

The chain uses TRBV12-5 and TRBJ2-1, with D possibly TRBD2 on 7 matching bases. CDR3 length equals 15 residues. The germline V gene encodes CDR1 LGHNT and CDR2 FRNRAP. The V gene lost 7 bases and the J gene lost 6 bases, with 19 bases spanning the gap. The DNA for the CDR3 is TGTGCTAGTGCCCCGGCGGGGGCAGGGTTCAATGAGCAGTTCTTC. Its translation is CASAPAGAGFNEQFF.

This clone was observed once. The CDR3 here is CSARDGRAFF. Here the CDR3 DNA reads TGCAGTGCTAGAGATGGTAGAGCTTTCTTT. The chain uses TRBV20-1 and TRBJ1-1; D gene ambiguous. The V end lost 0 bases, the J end lost 10 bases, and 6 bases lay between the germline ends. The CDR3 consists of 10 residues. Germline lookup yields CDR1 DFQATT and CDR2 SNEGSKA (reference sequence).

This chain joins TRBV4-3 and TRBJ1-3; the D is unclear. The germline CDR1 and CDR2 sequences are LGHNA and YSLEER. The CDR3 covers 20 residues. The V end was cut by 0 bases, the J end by 3 bases, with 24 bases between. CDR3 DNA: TGCGCCAGCAGCCAAGATATAGTAGGTCTTAGCAGAACGGTTGGAAACACCATATATTTT. This sequence encodes CASSQDIVGLSRTVGNTIYF.